Following are 20 T cell receptor beta chains from one sample sequenced in a study of blood T cells in healthy people across ages. The authors ran a second PCR of about 6 to 11 cycles using a sample-barcoded 5' primer and a J-beta primer mix. TCRdb re-analysed the 5' RACE reads in MiXCR, keeping a single row per CDR3 protein. The table has just under 900,000 distinct CDR3 sequences, around 28% seen once. Sequencing input: blood. The receptor source for this set is a woman at least 80 years old in good health.

This clonotype has ten or more counts. This chain's CDR3 is CASSLFRRSQGKYEQFF. The CDR3 DNA reads TGTGCCAGCAGCTTATTCAGGAGGAGTCAGGGAAAATATGAGCAGTTCTTC. This chain joins TRBV7-2 and TRBJ2-1; tentatively, D is TRBD1 or TRBD2 (5 bases each). CDR1 and CDR2 from the germline V gene are SGHTA and FQGNSA. The CDR3 runs to 17 residues. Trimming stripped 2 bases from V and 8 bases from J, with 22 bases between. Looking up the rest from reference TRBV7-2 and TRBJ2-1 gives the full variable domain: GAGVSQSPSNKVTEKGKDVELRCDPISGHTALYWYRQSLGQGLEFLIYFQGNSAPDKSGLPSDRFSAERTGGSVSTLTIQRTQQEDSAVYLCASSLFRRSQGKYEQFFGPGTRLTVL.

To note about this clonotype: An end of the junction does not agree with germline; a read error may underlie this. CDR3: CVSRDFSNQPQHF. The CDR3 DNA reads as TGTGTCAGCAGGGACTTTAGCAATCAGCCCCAGCATTTT. V is TRBV6-6 and J is TRBJ1-5; D perhaps matches TRBD1 (5 bases). Germline assignment: CDR1 MNHNY and CDR2 SVGAGI (reference sequence). The CDR3 consists of 13 residues.

The V call is TRBV20-1, the J call TRBJ2-5; 8 nucleotides align to TRBD2. V gave up 0 bases and J gave up 4 bases; unmatched junction bases: 7. Germline-derived CDR1 and CDR2 are DFQATT and SNEGSKA (reference sequence). The length of the CDR3 is 15 residues. CDR3 protein: CSARDGLAMSETQYF. Here the CDR3 DNA reads TGCAGTGCTAGAGATGGACTAGCAATGTCAGAGACCCAGTACTTC.

This clonotype was seen once. A single base separates this from a much larger clone, so it may be a read error. The rearrangement uses TRBV24-1 and TRBJ2-6; TRBD1 aligns across 9 bases. From germline, CDR1 is KGHDR and CDR2 SFDVKD. The CDR3 spans 16 residues. DNA for the CDR3: TGTGCCACTAACTCCGGGACAGGGACTGGGGCCAACGTCCGGACTTTC. Protein: CATNSGTGTGANVRTF.

In this sample, this clonotype turned up a few times. V is TRBV11-2 and J is TRBJ1-6; no definite D call. There are 15 residues in the CDR3. The V and J ends lost 1 base and 8 bases respectively, with 12 bases between them. CDR1 is SGHAT, CDR2 FQNNGV, per germline. CDR3 sequence: CASSLGGGWDSPLHF. Written as DNA, the CDR3 is TGTGCCAGCAGCTTAGGCGGCGGCTGGGATTCACCCCTCCACTTT. The full variable domain, with the rest looked up from reference TRBV11-2 and TRBJ1-6, is EAGVAQSPRYKIIEKRQSVAFWCNPISGHATLYWYQQILGQGPKLLIQFQNNGVVDDSQLPKDRFSAERLKGVDSTLKIQPAKLEDSAVYLCASSLGGGWDSPLHFGNGTRLTVT.

The chain carries TRBV4-1 and TRBJ1-5; perhaps TRBD1 as D (5 bases). Germline values: CDR1 MGHRA, CDR2 YSYEKL. This CDR3 is 14 amino acids long. The V end was cut by 1 base, the J end by 4 bases, with 8 bases between. For the CDR3, the DNA is TGCGCCAGCAGCCAAGGGGGGTTGAATCAGCCCCAGCATTTT. Its translation: CASSQGGLNQPQHF.

V and J are TRBV10-3 and TRBJ1-2, with D unclear. Germline-derived CDR1 and CDR2 are ENHRY and SYGVKD. V lost 4 bases and J lost 8, with 11 bases in between. CDR3 size: 12 residues. CDR3 region: CAISGERKGYTF. As DNA, the CDR3 is TGTGCCATCAGTGGGGAACGGAAAGGCTACACCTTC.

The rearrangement uses TRBV7-2 and TRBJ1-2; D ambiguous. The CDR3 spans 15 residues. The germline V gene encodes CDR1 SGHTA and CDR2 FQGNSA. V lost 1 base to trimming and J lost 5 bases, with 14 bases between them. CDR3 sequence: CASSLDPGRPYGYTF. The DNA of the CDR3 is TGTGCCAGCAGCTTAGACCCGGGGAGGCCATATGGCTACACCTTC.

J is TRBJ2-3 and V is TRBV7-2, with 7 bases identical to TRBD1. Trimming cost V 3 bases and J 7 bases; bases outside gene matches: 7. The germline V gene has CDR1 SGHTA and CDR2 FQGNSA. The CDR3 is 14 residues long. CDR3 region: CASSFGSTGHTQYF. CDR3 DNA: TGTGCCAGCAGCTTCGGTTCGACAGGGCATACGCAGTATTTT.

This clonotype was seen a few times. One base away lies a much larger clone, so this may be a sequencing read error. The V gene is TRBV20-1, the J gene TRBJ2-3, with D unresolved. Trimming pared 5 bases from V and 3 bases from J, leaving 12 bases between. Germline V gene lookup returns CDR1 DFQATT and CDR2 SNEGSKA (reference sequence). The CDR3 covers 13 residues. The CDR3 sequence is CSAHPVGTDTQYF. The CDR3 DNA follows: TGCAGTGCTCACCCGGTCGGGACAGATACGCAGTATTTT.

This clonotype was picked up many times. The V gene is TRBV20-1, the J gene TRBJ2-3, with a possible D match to TRBD2 (5 bases). Per germline, CDR1 DFQATT and CDR2 SNEGSKA (reference sequence). Trimming removed 8 bases at V and 3 bases at J, with 12 bases between. The CDR3 extends over 12 amino acids. The CDR3 loop reads CSCPKRTDTQYF. CDR3 nucleotide sequence: TGCAGTTGCCCTAAGCGGACAGATACGCAGTATTTT.

Remarks on this clonotype: It may be a read error: a sequence one base away is much more abundant. The rearrangement links TRBV4-1 to TRBJ1-2, with D maybe TRBD1 (5 bases). V dropped 4 bases and J dropped 7 bases, with 31 bases sitting between them. CDR1 MGHRA and CDR2 YSYEKL come from the germline V gene. The CDR3 extends over 19 amino acids. The CDR3 is CASSLDWSLEGRRGPGYTF. CDR3 nucleotides: TGCGCCAGCAGCCTAGATTGGAGCCTGGAGGGGAGGAGGGGACCTGGCTACACCTTC.

This clonotype was picked up many times. This rearrangement joins TRBV12-3 or TRBV12-4 to TRBJ1-4; 7 bases align to TRBD1. J lost 8 bases, V lost 3 bases, and 6 bases had no gene match. This CDR3 is 14 amino acids long. As DNA, the CDR3 is TGTGCCAGCAGTTTTAAGGGGGCAGGAGAAAAACTGTTTTTT. Protein sequence: CASSFKGAGEKLFF.

This chain uses TRBV7-2 with TRBJ1-2, with D possibly being TRBD1 (6 bases). V lost 0 bases and J 4 bases, leaving 12 bases between the germline ends. The CDR3 runs 15 residues. Looked up from germline, CDR1 is SGHTA and CDR2 is FQGNSA. The DNA for the CDR3 is TGTGCCAGCAGCTTAGCAGGGGGGAAGGCCTATGGCTACACCTTC. Amino acid sequence: CASSLAGGKAYGYTF. The complete variable domain, with remaining parts taken from reference TRBV7-2 and TRBJ1-2, reads GAGVSQSPSNKVTEKGKDVELRCDPISGHTALYWYRQSLGQGLEFLIYFQGNSAPDKSGLPSDRFSAERTGGSVSTLTIQRTQQEDSAVYLCASSLAGGKAYGYTFGSGTRLTVV.

The chain links TRBV25-1 to TRBJ1-6; D remains ambiguous. Deletions cut 2 bases from V and 4 bases from J, with 6 bases between. Germline V lookup: CDR1 MGHDK, CDR2 SYGVNS. This CDR3 spans 14 amino acids. CDR3 in amino acids: CASSERPYNSPLHF. CDR3 sequence (DNA): TGTGCCAGCAGTGAAAGGCCTTATAATTCACCCCTCCACTTT.

Ten or more counts support this clonotype. The chain links TRBV6-6 to TRBJ2-6, with 7 nucleotides matching TRBD1. The CDR3 has 17 residues. CDR1 is MNHNY, CDR2 SVGAGI, per germline (reference sequence). Trimming at V came to 0 bases and at J to 2 bases, leaving 4 bases not matched to a gene. CDR3 DNA sequence: TGTGCCAGCAGTTACTCGAACAGGGGAGCTGGGGCCAACGTCCTGACTTTC. Translating it yields CASSYSNRGAGANVLTF.

Ten or more counts support this clonotype. The chain has TRBV20-1 and TRBJ2-5; the D is unclear. This CDR3 contains 11 residues. Trimming took off 3 bases at V and 3 bases at J, with 5 bases between the two ends. CDR1 is DFQATT and CDR2 is SNEGSKA in the germline V gene (reference sequence). The CDR3, as DNA: TGCAGTGCTAGTTTTAAAGAGACCCAGTACTTC. This encodes CSASFKETQYF.

V usage is TRBV18 and J usage is TRBJ1-4; D unresolved. V lost 3 bases and J lost 1, with 12 bases in between. The CDR3 is made up of 16 amino acids. Germline V gives CDR1 KGHSH, CDR2 LQKENI. CDR3 in amino acids: CASSPFQAETNEKLFF. CDR3 bases: TGTGCCAGCTCACCCTTTCAGGCTGAAACTAATGAAAAACTGTTTTTT.

This chain connects TRBV12-3 or TRBV12-4 to TRBJ2-2, with TRBD2 as a possible D gene (6 bases). This CDR3 contains 16 residues. V lost 7 bases, J lost 1 base, and 16 bases lay in between. The CDR3 DNA is TGTGCCAGCACTCGCTCCGGGGGTAGGAACACCGGGGAGCTGTTTTTT. This codes for CASTRSGGRNTGELFF.

This clonotype was observed many times. J is TRBJ2-5 and V is TRBV24-1; 9 nucleotides line up with TRBD1. Trimming cost V 3 bases and J 9 bases; bases outside gene matches: 10. The CDR3 extends over 15 amino acids. Germline V gene lookup returns CDR1 KGHDR and CDR2 SFDVKD. The DNA for the CDR3 is TGTGCCACCAGTGATGCCGGGACAGGGAAAGGGGCCCAGTACTTC. This sequence encodes CATSDAGTGKGAQYF.